This T cell receptor (beta chain) was identified in a study of blood T cell repertoires in COVID-19. V was pared by 7 bases and J by 0 bases, with 17 bases of the junction left unmatched. The CDR3 totals 19 residues. Germline V CDR1 and CDR2: LNHDA, SQIVND (reference sequence). Clones were sequenced by immunoSEQ multiplex PCR, and TCRdb holds only the in-frame ones, with some missing. The sample carries 150,000 to 200,000 clones, approximately 80% recorded once. The chain recombines TRBV19 with TRBJ2-3, with 9 bases aligning to TRBD1. The clonotype was recovered from a woman in her thirties or forties with COVID-19, enrolled during active disease. Sequencing input: peripheral blood. CDR3 in DNA: TGTGCCAGTACTAGTCGGGACAGGGCCTTTTGGACTAGCACAGATACGCAGTATTTT. It yields the protein CASTSRDRAFWTSTDTQYF.